A selection of T cell receptor beta chains follows, all from one sample in a study of cytotoxic CD8 clonotypes in ibrutinib-treated CLL. The data were produced by immunoSEQ multiplex PCR, yet TCRdb's version contains in-frame clones alone and is incomplete. The sample includes approximately 100,000 clones, approximately 58% of them seen just once. Sequenced here: PBMCs, sampled after 24 months of ibrutinib treatment. The receptors originated from a human donor with chronic lymphocytic leukemia. Each CDR3 is given with its conserved first and last residue. Clone size is shown for a subset of rows, as once, few, many or a class of expanded clone.

>TRBV18|-
CASSPLNTGELFF
>TRBV7-2|-
CASSWQRGGDTQYF
>TRBV7-7|-
CASSPTSGGAQIQHEQFF
>TRBV7-2|-
CASSSRDKYYGYTF
>TRBV28|-
CASSPRGELSSYNSPLHF
>TRBV29-1|-
CSVVDRPYEQYF
>TRBV5-1|-
CASSLEDRFPEAFF
>TRBV28|few
CVVWGALNTEAFF
>TRBV6-1|few
CASSRMETDEQYF
>TRBV11-3|-
CASSLDGATNEKLFF
>TRBV2|few
CASSDEGQGAEAFF
>TRBV5-1|-
CASSRQGLSYEQYF
>TRBV2|-
CASSTDRLNTEAFF
>TRBV6-5|few
CASSYEGDYEQYF
>TRBV7-2|-
CASSLGRSGRTDTQYF
>TRBV18|-
CASSLTGESGGYTF
>TRBV15|-
CATSRGEGRTYNEQFF
>TRBV9|-
CASSPEQFF
>TRBV5-1|-
CASSLGPRGSSYEQYF
>TRBV4-1|-
CASSRQGWPDTQYF
>TRBV5-5|few
CASSLGAGTAANEQFF
>TRBV6-1|few
CASSDGTGHQPQHF
>TRBV4-3|-
CASSRTQGDTEAFF
>TRBV28|-
CASSRRGTDEKLFF
>TRBV29-1|-
CSARGSYEFSGELFF
>TRBV6-6|-
CAGARGQGIAGNIQYF
>TRBV10-3|-
CAISALGQGVSYEQYF
>TRBV6-6|once
CASSRTGSSYEQYF